This T cell receptor (beta chain) was sequenced for a study of neurological immune-mediated disorders. Study-level points and caveats: The most TCR clonal expansion was seen in HTLV-1-associated myelopathy, and the least was seen in multiple sclerosis, which fell below healthy controls.

This clonotype occurred many times. Its antigen is unidentified. The unsorted libraries were produced from 2 million PBMCs held at -80 C. 5'RACE generated cDNA with 10-nucleotide random UMIs. From the 5' RACE reads, TCRdb called clonotypes with MiXCR, one entry per CDR3 protein. The table lists 39,000 or so distinct CDR3 sequences, 2.5% of them singletons. Germline CDR1 is SGHDT and CDR2 is YYEEEE. V lost 4 bases and J 7 bases, leaving 18 bases between the germline ends. This CDR3 is 15 amino acids long. This chain joins TRBV5-6 and TRBJ1-3; a weak D match, TRBD1 (5 bases). Sequencing was performed on PBMCs. This TCR derives from a young man with multiple sclerosis. CDR3 sequence (DNA): TGTGCCAGCAGCCTTCCGGGACCGCAAGCGAACACCATATATTTT. It codes for CASSLPGPQANTIYF. The complete variable domain, with remaining parts taken from reference TRBV5-6 and TRBJ1-3, reads DAGVTQSPTHLIKTRGQQVTLRCSPKSGHDTVSWYQQALGQGPQFIFQYYEEEERQRGNFPDRFSGHQFPNYSSELNVNALLLGDSALYLCASSLPGPQANTIYFGEGSWLTVV.